Each of the 24 T cell receptor beta chains below was sequenced from the same sample in a study of blood T cell repertoires in COVID-19. The table came from immunoSEQ multiplex PCR; TCRdb's copy has only in-frame clones and leaves some out. The sample carries about 300,000 clones, roughly 83% recorded once. Sequencing was carried out using peripheral blood. The receptor set was obtained from a woman between 45 and 60 years old with acute or convalescent COVID-19.

The genes are TRBV7-9 and TRBJ2-1, with 12 bases identical to TRBD2. V was clipped by 5 bases and J by 3 bases; unmatched bases: 8. The CDR3 loop spans 17 amino acids. Germline assignment: CDR1 SEHNR and CDR2 FQNEAQ (reference sequence). The CDR3 coding sequence is TGTGCCAGCAGCCCACCGACTAGCGGGAGTTTCTACAATGAGCAGTTCTTC. The encoded protein is CASSPPTSGSFYNEQFF. Looking up the rest from reference TRBV7-9 and TRBJ2-1 gives the full variable domain: DTGVSQNPRHKITKRGQNVTFRCDPISEHNRLYWYRQTLGQGPEFLTYFQNEAQLEKSRLLSDRFSAERPKGSFSTLEIQRTEQGDSAMYLCASSPPTSGSFYNEQFFGPGTRLTVL.

This clone was seen repeatedly, ten times or more. The gene calls are TRBV27 and TRBJ2-7, with TRBD1 matching over 10 bases. Germline assignment: CDR1 MNHEY and CDR2 SMNVEV (reference sequence). The CDR3 loop spans 14 amino acids. V lost 5 bases and J lost 2; bases outside the gene matches: 3. This chain's CDR3 is CASSGTGDPYEQYF. The CDR3 DNA reads TGTGCCAGCAGTGGGACAGGGGACCCCTACGAGCAGTACTTC.

This chain connects TRBV28 to TRBJ1-5, with 10 bases matching TRBD1. The V gene end was trimmed by 4 bases and the J gene end by 6 bases; junction bases not matched to a gene: 9. The germline gives CDR1 MDHEN, CDR2 SYDVKM. The CDR3 covers 16 residues. The CDR3 DNA reads as TGTGCCAGCAGTTCCCGGACAGGGGGGTCACGTCAGCCCCAGCATTTT. Translated, it gives CASSSRTGGSRQPQHF.

This chain joins TRBV6-5 and TRBJ2-1; 11 bases match TRBD2. Germline CDR1 MNHEY, CDR2 SVGAGI. V lost 5 bases, J lost 16 bases, and 4 bases stayed unmatched. The CDR3 extends over 11 amino acids. The CDR3 DNA is TGTGCCAGCAGTCCGGGACTAGCGGAATTCTTC. Its protein is CASSPGLAEFF.

The V gene is TRBV7-2, the J gene TRBJ2-3, with 7 nucleotides matching TRBD1. There are 15 residues in the CDR3. J lost 4 bases, V lost 5 bases, and 9 bases had no gene match. Germline values: CDR1 SGHTA, CDR2 FQGNSA. CDR3 sequence: CASSPTGSRADTQYF. Here the CDR3 DNA reads TGTGCCAGCAGCCCGACAGGGTCCCGCGCAGATACGCAGTATTTT.

The chain recombines TRBV5-1 with TRBJ1-4; TRBD1 aligns across 10 bases. The V gene's germline CDR1 is SGHRS and CDR2 YFSETQ. The CDR3 has 15 residues. V shed 1 base and J 8 bases; nucleotides not matched to a gene: 5. The CDR3 region has the DNA TGCGCCAGCAGCTTGCTGGGACAGGGGAACGAAAAACTGTTTTTT. The encoded protein is CASSLLGQGNEKLFF.

This clone has a single count. The chain combines TRBV7-6 with TRBJ2-7; 9 nucleotides agree with TRBD1. The CDR3 has 17 amino acids. The germline V gene has CDR1 SGHVS and CDR2 FNYEAQ. Unmatched junction bases numbered 13, after V lost 2 bases and J lost 5 bases. CDR3 amino acids: CASSLSRDRVGSHEQYF. The CDR3 nucleotides are TGTGCCAGCAGCTTAAGCCGGGACAGGGTCGGTTCTCACGAGCAGTACTTC.

The rearrangement links TRBV28 to TRBJ2-1; D is uncertain. The CDR3 is made up of 16 amino acids. Trimming removed 3 bases at V and 0 bases at J, with 12 bases between. The germline V gene has CDR1 MDHEN and CDR2 SYDVKM. The CDR3 region has the DNA TGTGCCAGCAGTTTTTATATGGGCGACTCCTACAATGAGCAGTTCTTC. This translates into CASSFYMGDSYNEQFF.

The genes are TRBV5-3 and TRBJ2-7, with TRBD2 identical over 10 bases. TRBV5-3 is flagged as an ORF with uncertain function. With 0 bases clipped from V and 4 bases from J, the junction kept 7 bases outside the gene matches. This CDR3 has 16 amino acids. The CDR3 region has the DNA TGTGCCAGAAGCTTGGTGGCTAGCGGGGGTCGATACGAGCAGTACTTC. Encoded protein: CARSLVASGGRYEQYF.

This clone appeared a single time. The chain carries TRBV11-2 and TRBJ2-3; 11 positions agree with TRBD2. The CDR3 runs 15 residues. J lost 10 bases, V lost 1 base, and 7 bases had no gene match. CDR1 SGHAT and CDR2 FQNNGV come from the germline V gene. As DNA, the CDR3 is TGTGCCAGCAGCTTAGGTGTCCTAGCGGGAGGTCCGCAGTATTTT. It encodes CASSLGVLAGGPQYF.

V and J are TRBV5-1 and TRBJ1-2, with TRBD1 matching over 7 bases. Germline V lookup: CDR1 SGHRS, CDR2 YFSETQ. J gave up 6 bases and V 4 bases, and 9 bases lay outside the gene matches. This CDR3 is built from 14 residues. The CDR3 spells CASSLERQGDGYTF. In DNA form, the CDR3 reads TGCGCCAGCAGCCTAGAGAGACAGGGCGATGGCTACACCTTC.

The sample holds one count of this clone. The chain carries TRBV2 and TRBJ1-4; maybe TRBD1 (5 bases). Trimming cost V 6 bases and J 7 bases, with 15 bases left between them. This CDR3 has 14 residues. The germline V gene has CDR1 SNHLY and CDR2 FYNNEI. The CDR3, as DNA: TGTGCCAGCAGCGCAGAAGCGGGGGGTGAAAAACTGTTTTTT. As protein: CASSAEAGGEKLFF.

This chain uses TRBV12-3 or TRBV12-4 with TRBJ1-2, with unresolved D. The CDR3 runs to 13 residues. Trimming took 2 bases from V and 4 from J, leaving 8 bases between them. CDR3 sequence (DNA): TGTGCCAGCAGTTTATTGGGCAGCTATGGCTACACCTTC. It codes for CASSLLGSYGYTF.

The chain has TRBV6-2 or TRBV6-3 and TRBJ1-1, with 8 nucleotides matching TRBD1. Trimming cost V 4 bases and J 5 bases; bases outside gene matches: 9. Germline lookup yields CDR1 MNHEY and CDR2 SVGEGT. This CDR3 has 15 residues. DNA of the CDR3: TGTGCCAGCAGTTTCCCGATAACAGGGGGTACTGAAGCTTTCTTT. This gives the protein CASSFPITGGTEAFF.

The chain employs TRBV27 and TRBJ1-1, with D perhaps TRBD1 (5 bases). Per the germline V gene, CDR1 is MNHEY and CDR2 is SMNVEV (reference sequence). Between the trimmed V and J ends, which lost 2 bases and 0 bases, there was a span of 7 bases. There are 14 residues in the CDR3. The DNA for the CDR3 is TGTGCCAGCAGTTTAGAGGACATGAACACTGAAGCTTTCTTT. Protein sequence: CASSLEDMNTEAFF.

This chain uses TRBV9 with TRBJ1-4; TRBD1 might be the D (6 bases). From germline, CDR1 is SGDLS and CDR2 YYNGEE. V shed 3 bases and J shed 6 bases, with 12 bases lying between them. The CDR3 has 14 residues. CDR3 residues: CASSASQGYEKLFF. The CDR3, as DNA: TGTGCCAGCAGCGCCTCACAGGGTTATGAAAAACTGTTTTTT.

This chain joins TRBV28 and TRBJ1-2; D may be TRBD1 (5 bases). V lost 6 bases and J 8 bases, leaving 16 bases between the germline ends. Germline assignment: CDR1 MDHEN and CDR2 SYDVKM. This CDR3 comprises 13 residues. This chain's CDR3 is CASSPDSFGGYTF. The CDR3 nucleotides read TGTGCCAGCAGCCCAGACAGCTTTGGGGGCTACACCTTC.

This clone was seen only a few times. The chain carries TRBV5-1 and TRBJ2-1; D is perhaps TRBD1 (6 bases). There are 15 residues in the CDR3. Per germline, CDR1 SGHRS and CDR2 YFSETQ. Trimming shortened V by 2 bases and J by 6 bases, and 15 bases separated the two germline ends. The DNA for the CDR3 is TGCGCCAGCAGCTTCTTGGGGGCGCCTGCCAATGAGCAGTTCTTC. It codes for CASSFLGAPANEQFF.

The chain is built from TRBV27 and TRBJ1-2; 9 nucleotides line up with TRBD1. Germline assignment: CDR1 MNHEY and CDR2 SMNVEV (reference sequence). Trimming removed 6 bases from V and 8 bases from J; junction bases left unmatched: 13. This CDR3 spans 15 amino acids. In DNA form, the CDR3 reads TGTGCCAGCAGGACTCTAATCCGGGACAGGGCGGGCTACACCTTC. It translates to CASRTLIRDRAGYTF.

V is TRBV5-1 and J is TRBJ1-1; 7 positions match TRBD1. The trim removed 3 bases at V and 0 bases at J, leaving 14 bases unmatched. Germline V gene lookup returns CDR1 SGHRS and CDR2 YFSETQ. CDR3 size: 18 residues. CDR3 protein: CASSSPRQGGIMNTEAFF. CDR3 sequence (DNA): TGCGCCAGCAGCTCGCCACGACAGGGAGGTATCATGAACACTGAAGCTTTCTTT.

The chain combines TRBV28 with TRBJ2-7, with no clear D. The CDR3 is 13 residues long. V shed 6 bases and J shed 4 bases, with 13 bases lying between them. The germline V gene has CDR1 MDHEN and CDR2 SYDVKM. CDR3 DNA sequence: TGTGCCAGCAGCTTGACTCCGATTTACGAGCAGTACTTC. As protein: CASSLTPIYEQYF. Full variable domain (remainder filled in from reference TRBV28 and TRBJ2-7): DVKVTQSSRYLVKRTGEKVFLECVQDMDHENMFWYRQDPGLGLRLIYFSYDVKMKEKGDIPEGYSVSREKKERFSLILESASTNQTSMYLCASSLTPIYEQYFGPGTRLTVT.

The chain employs TRBV9 and TRBJ2-7; 8 nucleotides agree with TRBD1. Trimming removed 0 bases from V and 3 bases from J; junction bases left unmatched: 5. This CDR3 spans 15 amino acids. CDR1 and CDR2 (germline): SGDLS, YYNGEE. Here the CDR3 reads CASSVGGQGLYEQYF. The CDR3 nucleotides read TGTGCCAGCAGCGTAGGAGGACAGGGCCTCTACGAGCAGTACTTC.

The rearrangement links TRBV5-8 to TRBJ2-1, with 11 bases that match TRBD2. Germline loops: CDR1 SGHTS, CDR2 YDEGEE. V shed 7 bases and J 3 bases; nucleotides not matched to a gene: 6. There are 15 residues in the CDR3. The CDR3 region is CASPLAGGIYNEQFF. DNA for the CDR3: TGTGCCAGCCCCTTAGCGGGAGGGATCTACAATGAGCAGTTCTTC. The full variable domain, in which reference TRBV5-8 and TRBJ2-1 provide the parts outside the CDR3, is EAGVTQSPTHLIKTRGQQATLRCSPISGHTSVYWYQQALGLGLQFLLWYDEGEERNRGNFPPRFSGRQFPNYSSELNVNALELEDSALYLCASPLAGGIYNEQFFGPGTRLTVL.

This clone was detected once. The V gene is TRBV7-3, the J gene TRBJ1-2; 10 nucleotides line up with TRBD1. J gave up 6 bases and V 3 bases, and 1 base lay outside the gene matches. Germline V lookup: CDR1 SGHTA, CDR2 FQGTGA. The CDR3 is 13 residues long. The chain's CDR3 is CASSFGTGDGYTF. CDR3 DNA: TGTGCCAGCAGCTTTGGGACAGGGGATGGCTACACCTTC.